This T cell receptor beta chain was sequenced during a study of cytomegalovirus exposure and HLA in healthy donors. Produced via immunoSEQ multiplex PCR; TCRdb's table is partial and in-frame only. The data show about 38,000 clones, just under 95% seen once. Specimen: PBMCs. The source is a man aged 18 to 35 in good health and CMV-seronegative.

CDR3 bases: TGTGCCAGCAGTCGACAGGGGGCGGAAGGCTACACCTTC. Translated, it gives CASSRQGAEGYTF. The V gene is TRBV6-5, the J gene TRBJ1-2, with 10 bases lining up with TRBD1. This CDR3 comprises 13 residues. Looked up from germline, CDR1 is MNHEY and CDR2 is SVGAGI. V trimming: 5 bases; J trimming: 8 bases; junction bases outside the gene matches: 5.